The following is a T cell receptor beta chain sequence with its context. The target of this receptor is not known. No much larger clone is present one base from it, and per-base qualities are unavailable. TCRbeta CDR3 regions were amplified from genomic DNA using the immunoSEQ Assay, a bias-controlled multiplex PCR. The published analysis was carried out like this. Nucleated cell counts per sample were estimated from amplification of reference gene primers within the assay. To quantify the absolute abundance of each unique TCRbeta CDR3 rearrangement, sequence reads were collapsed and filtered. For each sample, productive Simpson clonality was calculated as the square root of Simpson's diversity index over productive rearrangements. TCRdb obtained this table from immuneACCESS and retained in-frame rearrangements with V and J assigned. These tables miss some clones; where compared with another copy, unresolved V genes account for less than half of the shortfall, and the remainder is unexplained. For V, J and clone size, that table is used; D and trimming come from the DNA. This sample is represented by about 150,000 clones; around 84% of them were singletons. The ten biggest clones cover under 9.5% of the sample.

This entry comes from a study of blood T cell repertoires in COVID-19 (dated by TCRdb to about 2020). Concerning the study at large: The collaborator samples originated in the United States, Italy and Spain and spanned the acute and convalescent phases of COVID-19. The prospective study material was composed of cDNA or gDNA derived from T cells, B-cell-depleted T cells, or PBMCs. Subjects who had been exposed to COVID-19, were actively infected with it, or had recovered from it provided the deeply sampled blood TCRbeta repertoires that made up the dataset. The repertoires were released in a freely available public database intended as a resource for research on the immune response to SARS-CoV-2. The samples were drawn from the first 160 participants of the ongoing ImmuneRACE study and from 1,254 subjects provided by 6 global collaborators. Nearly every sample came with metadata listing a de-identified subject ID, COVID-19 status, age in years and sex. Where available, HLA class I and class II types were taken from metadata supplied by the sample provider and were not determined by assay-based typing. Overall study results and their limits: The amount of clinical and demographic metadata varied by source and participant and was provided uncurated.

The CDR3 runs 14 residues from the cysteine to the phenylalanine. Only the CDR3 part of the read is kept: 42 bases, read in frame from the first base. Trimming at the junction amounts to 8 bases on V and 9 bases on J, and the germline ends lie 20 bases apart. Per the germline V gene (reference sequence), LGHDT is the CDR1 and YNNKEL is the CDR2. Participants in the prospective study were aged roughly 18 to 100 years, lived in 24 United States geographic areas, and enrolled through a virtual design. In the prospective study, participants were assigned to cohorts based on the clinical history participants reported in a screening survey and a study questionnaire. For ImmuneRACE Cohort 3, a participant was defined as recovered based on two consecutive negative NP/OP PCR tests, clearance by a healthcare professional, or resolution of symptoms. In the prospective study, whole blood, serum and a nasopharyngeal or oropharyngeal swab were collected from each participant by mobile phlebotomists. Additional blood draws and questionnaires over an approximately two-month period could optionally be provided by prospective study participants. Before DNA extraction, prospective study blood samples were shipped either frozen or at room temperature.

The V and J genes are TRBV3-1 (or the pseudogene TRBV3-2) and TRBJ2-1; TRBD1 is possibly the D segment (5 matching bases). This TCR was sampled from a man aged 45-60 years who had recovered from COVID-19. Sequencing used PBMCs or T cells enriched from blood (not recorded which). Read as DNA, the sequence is TGTGCCAGCGGGGAACAGGTTCTCCTCACTGAGCAGTTCTTC. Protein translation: CASGEQVLLTEQFF.